The 8 T cell receptor beta chains below come from one sample, sequenced in a study of T cells in lung cancer brain metastases. Using immunoSEQ multiplex PCR, the repertoire was profiled, and TCRdb retains in-frame clones only, with some absent. The table lists about 4,900 clones, around 83% of them singletons. What was sequenced was tumor tissue from the primary lung tumor. Receptors were obtained from a woman aged 50 to 65 with non-small cell lung cancer.

This chain joins TRBV6-5 and TRBJ2-7; no firm D call. The CDR3 runs 14 residues. V lost 6 bases to trimming and J lost 5 bases, with 17 bases between them. CDR1 is MNHEY, CDR2 SVGAGI, per germline. In DNA, the CDR3 is TGTGCCAGCAGCCCCATGGGTACCTTCAACGAGCAGTACTTC. Protein: CASSPMGTFNEQYF.

This clone was detected only once. The chain links TRBV5-5 to TRBJ2-1, with 10 bases identical to TRBD2. After removal of 2 bases from V and 0 bases from J, the junction contained 5 bases not matched to a gene. The CDR3 totals 17 residues. Germline loops: CDR1 SGHKS, CDR2 YYEKEE (reference sequence). The CDR3 reads CASSFPSGSFSYNEQFF. Written as DNA, the CDR3 is TGTGCCAGCAGCTTTCCTAGCGGGAGTTTCTCCTACAATGAGCAGTTCTTC.

The rearrangement uses TRBV7-2 and TRBJ1-2; D is unclear. The V and J ends lost 4 bases and 10 bases respectively, with 10 bases between them. The CDR3 spans 11 residues. Germline assignment: CDR1 SGHTA and CDR2 FQGNSA. CDR3 nucleotide sequence: TGTGCCAGCAGCTCTACGCAGGTCTACACCTTC. It translates to CASSSTQVYTF.

This chain connects TRBV2 to TRBJ2-1; D remains unclear. V lost 1 base and J lost 0, with 7 bases in between. Germline CDR1 and CDR2: SNHLY and FYNNEI. This CDR3 comprises 15 residues. In DNA form, the CDR3 reads TGTGCCAGCAGTGAAGGTCTAAGCTCCTACAATGAGCAGTTCTTC. Translation gives CASSEGLSSYNEQFF.

The chain carries TRBV9 and TRBJ1-5, with unresolved D. V was pared by 0 bases and J by 5 bases, with 6 bases between. The CDR3 runs to 13 residues. Looked up from germline, CDR1 is SGDLS and CDR2 is YYNGEE. In DNA, the CDR3 is TGTGCCAGCAGCGTAGGGTCTGATCAGCCCCAGCATTTT. This gives the protein CASSVGSDQPQHF.

V and J are TRBV5-4 and TRBJ2-2; D may be TRBD2 (6 bases). This CDR3 has 12 amino acids. Germline assignment: CDR1 SGHNT and CDR2 YYREEE (reference sequence). Trimming removed 2 bases from V and 7 bases from J, with 6 bases in between. Here the CDR3 DNA reads TGTGCCAGCAGCTTCGGGGGCGGGGAGCTGTTTTTT. Protein sequence: CASSFGGGELFF.

J is TRBJ2-3 and V is TRBV2; TRBD2 aligns across 10 bases. This CDR3 spans 16 amino acids. In germline, CDR1 is SNHLY, CDR2 FYNNEI. The V gene end was trimmed by 4 bases and the J gene end by 3 bases; junction bases not matched to a gene: 7. The CDR3 sequence is CASSGGLAGVTDTQYF. In nucleotides, the CDR3 is TGTGCCAGCAGTGGTGGGCTAGCGGGGGTTACAGATACGCAGTATTTT. Variable domain in full (rest from reference TRBV2 and TRBJ2-3): EPEVTQTPSHQVTQMGQEVILRCVPISNHLYFYWYRQILGQKVEFLVSFYNNEISEKSEIFDDQFSVERPDGSNFTLKIRSTKLEDSAMYFCASSGGLAGVTDTQYFGPGTRLTVL.

This clone has a single count. V gene TRBV13 combines with J gene TRBJ2-7; 8 bases line up with TRBD1. With 5 bases clipped from V and 0 bases from J, the junction kept 9 bases outside the gene matches. In germline, CDR1 is PRHDT, CDR2 FYEKMQ (reference sequence). The CDR3 length is 16 residues. CDR3 sequence (DNA): TGTGCCAGCAGCCGTCGGAGGGACAGGACCTCCTACGAGCAGTACTTC. This codes for CASSRRRDRTSYEQYF.